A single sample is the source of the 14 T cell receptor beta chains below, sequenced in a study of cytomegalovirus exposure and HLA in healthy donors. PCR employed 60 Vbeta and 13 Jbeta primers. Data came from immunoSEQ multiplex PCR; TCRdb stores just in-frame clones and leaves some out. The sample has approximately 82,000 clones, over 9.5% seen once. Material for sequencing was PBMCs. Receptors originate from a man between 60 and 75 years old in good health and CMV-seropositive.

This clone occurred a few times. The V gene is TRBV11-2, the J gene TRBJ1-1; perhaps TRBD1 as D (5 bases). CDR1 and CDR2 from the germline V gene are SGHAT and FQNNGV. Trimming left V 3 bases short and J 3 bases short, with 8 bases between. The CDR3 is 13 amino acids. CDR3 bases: TGTGCCAGCAGCTTCGGCAGGGACACTGAAGCTTTCTTT. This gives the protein CASSFGRDTEAFF.

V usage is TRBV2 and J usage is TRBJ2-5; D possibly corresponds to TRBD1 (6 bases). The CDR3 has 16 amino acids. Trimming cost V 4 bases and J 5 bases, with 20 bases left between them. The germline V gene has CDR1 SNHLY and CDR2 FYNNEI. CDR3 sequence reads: CASSARQVLGMETQYF. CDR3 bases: TGTGCCAGCAGTGCCCGACAGGTCCTCGGTATGGAGACCCAGTACTTC.

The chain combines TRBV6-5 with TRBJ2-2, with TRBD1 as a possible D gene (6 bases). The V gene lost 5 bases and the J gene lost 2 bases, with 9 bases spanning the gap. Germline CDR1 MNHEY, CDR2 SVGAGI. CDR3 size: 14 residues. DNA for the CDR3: TGTGCCAGCAGTAAGGACAGAAACACCGGGGAGCTGTTTTTT. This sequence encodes CASSKDRNTGELFF.

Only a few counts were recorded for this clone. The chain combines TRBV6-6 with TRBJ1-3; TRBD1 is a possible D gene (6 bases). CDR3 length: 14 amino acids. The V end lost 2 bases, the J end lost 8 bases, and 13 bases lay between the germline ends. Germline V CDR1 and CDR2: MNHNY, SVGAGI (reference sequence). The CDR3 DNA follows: TGTGCCAGCAGTTACGATGGGGGCGCTGACACCATATATTTT. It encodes CASSYDGGADTIYF.

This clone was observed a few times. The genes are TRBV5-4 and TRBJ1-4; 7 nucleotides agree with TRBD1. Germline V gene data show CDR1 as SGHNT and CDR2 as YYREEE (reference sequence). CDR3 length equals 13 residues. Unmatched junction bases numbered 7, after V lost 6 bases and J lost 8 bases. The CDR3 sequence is CASMRQGEEKLFF. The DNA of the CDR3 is TGTGCCAGCATGCGGCAGGGGGAGGAAAAACTGTTTTTT.

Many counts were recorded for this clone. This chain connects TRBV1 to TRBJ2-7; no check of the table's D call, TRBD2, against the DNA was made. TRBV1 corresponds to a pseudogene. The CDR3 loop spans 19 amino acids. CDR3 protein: CTSSQETSGRASTSYEQYF. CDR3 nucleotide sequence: TGCACCAGCAGCCAAGAGACTAGCGGGAGGGCCTCCACCTCCTACGAGCAGTACTTC.

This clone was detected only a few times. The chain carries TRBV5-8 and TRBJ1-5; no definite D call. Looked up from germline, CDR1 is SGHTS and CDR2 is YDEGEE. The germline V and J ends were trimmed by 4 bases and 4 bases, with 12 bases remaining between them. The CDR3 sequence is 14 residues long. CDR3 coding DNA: TGTGCCAGCAGCCTCCGGGGTGGGAATCAGCCCCAGCATTTT. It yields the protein CASSLRGGNQPQHF.

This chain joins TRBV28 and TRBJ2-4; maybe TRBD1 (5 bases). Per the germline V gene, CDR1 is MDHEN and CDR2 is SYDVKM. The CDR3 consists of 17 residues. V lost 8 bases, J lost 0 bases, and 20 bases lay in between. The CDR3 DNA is TGTGCCAGCTTTGGGATTGGGGCCGGCCAAGCCAAAAACATTCAGTACTTC. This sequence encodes CASFGIGAGQAKNIQYF.

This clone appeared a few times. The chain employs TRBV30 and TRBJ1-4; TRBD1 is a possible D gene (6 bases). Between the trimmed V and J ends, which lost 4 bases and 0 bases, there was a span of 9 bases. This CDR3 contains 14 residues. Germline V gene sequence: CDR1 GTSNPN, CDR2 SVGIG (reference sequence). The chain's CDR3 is CAWTGETTNEKLFF. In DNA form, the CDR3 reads TGTGCCTGGACAGGGGAAACAACTAATGAAAAACTGTTTTTT.

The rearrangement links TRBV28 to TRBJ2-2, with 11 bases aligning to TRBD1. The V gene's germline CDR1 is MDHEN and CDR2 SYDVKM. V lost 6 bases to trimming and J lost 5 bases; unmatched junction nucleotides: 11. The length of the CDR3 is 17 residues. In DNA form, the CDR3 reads TGTGCCAGCAGGACAGGGACAGGGGGTAGATGGACCGGGGAGCTGTTTTTT. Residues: CASRTGTGGRWTGELFF.

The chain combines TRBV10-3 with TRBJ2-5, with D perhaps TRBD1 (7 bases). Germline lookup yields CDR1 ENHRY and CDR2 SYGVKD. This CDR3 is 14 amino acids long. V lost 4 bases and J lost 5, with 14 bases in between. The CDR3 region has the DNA TGTGCCATCAGTGGCGGGACAGCTGGGGAGACCCAGTACTTC. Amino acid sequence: CAISGGTAGETQYF.

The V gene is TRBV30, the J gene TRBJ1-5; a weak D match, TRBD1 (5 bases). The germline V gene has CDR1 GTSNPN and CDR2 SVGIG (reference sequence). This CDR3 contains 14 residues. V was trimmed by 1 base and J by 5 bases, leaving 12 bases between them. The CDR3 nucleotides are TGTGCCTGGAGTGCCGACAGAGGAGATCAGCCCCAGCATTTT. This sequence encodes CAWSADRGDQPQHF.

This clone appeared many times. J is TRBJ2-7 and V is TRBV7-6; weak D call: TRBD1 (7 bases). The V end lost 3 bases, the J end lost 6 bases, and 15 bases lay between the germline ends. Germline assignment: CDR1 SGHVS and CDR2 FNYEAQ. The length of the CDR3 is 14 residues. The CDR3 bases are TGTGCCAGCAGCTTTGGAGCTCAGGGGGGCGAGCAGTACGTC. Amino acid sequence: CASSFGAQGGEQYV.

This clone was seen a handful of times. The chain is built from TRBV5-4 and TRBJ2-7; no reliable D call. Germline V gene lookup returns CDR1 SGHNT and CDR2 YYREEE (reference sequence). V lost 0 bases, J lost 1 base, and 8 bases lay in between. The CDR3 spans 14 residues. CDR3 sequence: CASSLAGASYEQYF. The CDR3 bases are TGTGCCAGCAGCTTGGCCGGTGCGTCCTACGAGCAGTACTTC.